Listed here are 28 T cell receptor beta chains from one sample, sequenced in a study of T cells after yellow fever vaccination. MiXCR was run by TCRdb on the 5' RACE reads, yielding one entry per CDR3 protein. The sample has about 300,000 distinct CDR3 sequences; about 4% are singletons. This sample comprised PBMCs, obtained 5 days after the yellow fever booster vaccination. The receptors shown here come from a man in his late teens or twenties who received the YFV17D yellow fever vaccine.

The table lists this clonotype with a few counts. This chain connects TRBV27 to TRBJ1-6; 9 nucleotides agree with TRBD1. V dropped 3 bases and J dropped 9; count of bases not matched to a gene: 6. There are 15 residues in the CDR3. Germline V gives CDR1 MNHEY, CDR2 SMNVEV (reference sequence). CDR3 sequence: CASSFNTGGSSPLHF. CDR3 sequence (DNA): TGTGCCAGCAGTTTCAATACAGGGGGCAGTTCACCCCTCCACTTT.

This clonotype has a handful of counts. The V gene is TRBV11-2, the J gene TRBJ2-7; D is undetermined. The CDR3 runs 11 residues. Per the germline V gene, CDR1 is SGHAT and CDR2 is FQNNGV. V gave up 4 bases and J gave up 6 bases, with 7 bases separating them. The CDR3 sequence: CASSSSGEQYV. In DNA, the CDR3 is TGTGCCAGCAGCTCCTCGGGCGAGCAGTACGTC.

This clonotype was found many times. This chain uses TRBV27 with TRBJ2-1, with D possibly TRBD2 on 7 matching bases. Trimming took 3 bases from V and 6 from J, leaving 12 bases between them. Germline V gene data show CDR1 as MNHEY and CDR2 as SMNVEV (reference sequence). CDR3 size: 14 residues. The CDR3 coding sequence is TGTGCCAGCAGTTTCGCGGGGGCGACCAATGAGCAGTTCTTC. As protein: CASSFAGATNEQFF.

About this clonotype: Possible read error: a much larger clone is one base away. The chain is built from TRBV5-1 and TRBJ2-1; 8 bases are shared with TRBD1. This CDR3 is built from 17 residues. The trim removed 4 bases at V and 0 bases at J, leaving 9 bases unmatched. Per the germline V gene, CDR1 is SGHRS and CDR2 is YFSETQ. CDR3 coding DNA: TGCGCCAGCAGCCCGGCCGGACAGGGCATCTCCTACAATGAGCAGTTCTTC. Translated: CASSPAGQGISYNEQFF.

This clonotype came up many times. The V call is TRBV6-8, the J call TRBJ2-7; D perhaps matches TRBD2 (6 bases). The CDR3 sequence is 14 residues long. CDR1 and CDR2 from the germline V gene are MNHGY and SAAAGT. V dropped 6 bases and J dropped 4 bases, with 16 bases sitting between them. The CDR3 is CASRHTGRPYEQYV. CDR3 nucleotide sequence: TGTGCCAGCAGGCACACGGGGAGGCCGTACGAGCAGTACGTC.

This clonotype was seen only a few times. This chain connects TRBV7-2 to TRBJ1-2; no clear D. V lost 3 bases to trimming and J lost 3 bases, with 17 bases between them. Per germline, CDR1 SGHTA and CDR2 FQGNSA. This CDR3 contains 16 residues. CDR3 nucleotide sequence: TGTGCCAGCAGCTTTTTCGACGCTCGCGGGGACTATGGCTACACCTTC. Translated: CASSFFDARGDYGYTF.

This chain links TRBV7-2 with TRBJ1-2; 10 bases match TRBD1. With V trimmed by 5 bases and J by 2 bases, 8 bases remained unmatched. Germline V gives CDR1 SGHTA, CDR2 FQGNSA. The CDR3 is 16 amino acids. This chain's CDR3 is CASSPSGTGVNYGYTF. In DNA form, the CDR3 reads TGTGCCAGCAGCCCCTCTGGGACAGGGGTGAACTATGGCTACACCTTC. Full variable domain (missing parts from reference TRBV7-2 and TRBJ1-2): GAGVSQSPSNKVTEKGKDVELRCDPISGHTALYWYRQSLGQGLEFLIYFQGNSAPDKSGLPSDRFSAERTGGSVSTLTIQRTQQEDSAVYLCASSPSGTGVNYGYTFGSGTRLTVV.

This clonotype was seen a few times. V is TRBV6-5 and J is TRBJ1-5; D is possibly TRBD1 (5 bases). The germline gives CDR1 MNHEY, CDR2 SVGAGI. The CDR3 contains 15 residues. The V end was cut by 4 bases, the J end by 4 bases, with 14 bases between. CDR3 amino acids: CASSSQAGTNQPQHF. DNA for the CDR3: TGTGCCAGCAGTTCCCAGGCCGGGACGAATCAGCCCCAGCATTTT.

This clonotype was counted at least ten times. The J gene is TRBJ2-7, the V gene TRBV5-1; 9 bases agree with TRBD1. The CDR3 has 15 amino acids. V was clipped by 2 bases and J by 3 bases; unmatched bases: 6. CDR1 is SGHRS, CDR2 YFSETQ, per germline. CDR3 DNA sequence: TGCGCCAGCAGCTTCCTACCGGGACAGGGCTACGAGCAGTACGTC. Amino acid sequence: CASSFLPGQGYEQYV.

This clonotype has more than one count but fewer than ten. The chain recombines TRBV7-9 with TRBJ2-4, with TRBD1 matching over 7 bases. The germline gives CDR1 SEHNR, CDR2 FQNEAQ (reference sequence). The J segment lost 1 base and the V segment lost 4 bases, leaving 7 bases of the junction unmatched. This CDR3 has 16 residues. For the CDR3, the DNA is TGTGCCAGCAGCTCCGCAACAGGGGTGGCCAAAAACATTCAGTACTTC. Encoded protein: CASSSATGVAKNIQYF.

This clonotype has a count of ten or more. This sequence joins TRBV5-1 and TRBJ1-4; 7 nucleotides line up with TRBD1. The CDR3 covers 14 residues. The ends lost 2 bases at V and 6 bases at J; junction bases unmatched: 4. Germline loops: CDR1 SGHRS, CDR2 YFSETQ. The CDR3 reads CASSFQGVDEKLFF. The CDR3 nucleotides are TGCGCCAGCAGCTTTCAGGGGGTCGATGAAAAACTGTTTTTT. The whole variable domain, filled in from reference TRBV5-1 and TRBJ1-4, reads KAGVTQTPRYLIKTRGQQVTLSCSPISGHRSVSWYQQTPGQGLQFLFEYFSETQRNKGNFPGRFSGRQFSNSRSEMNVSTLELGDSALYLCASSFQGVDEKLFFGSGTQLSVL.

J is TRBJ2-7 and V is TRBV11-3, with TRBD1 matching 9 bases. The J segment lost 6 bases and the V segment lost 6 bases, leaving 6 bases of the junction unmatched. The CDR3 is 13 residues long. Germline CDR1 and CDR2: SGHNT and YENEEA. The CDR3 region has the DNA TGTGCCAGCAGACCGGGACAGGGAACCGAGCAGTACGTC. Translation: CASRPGQGTEQYV.

This clonotype was seen many times. J is TRBJ2-4 and V is TRBV28, with TRBD1 matching 7 bases. The trim removed 5 bases at V and 3 bases at J, leaving 7 bases unmatched. Germline V gene sequence: CDR1 MDHEN, CDR2 SYDVKM. This CDR3 comprises 15 residues. The CDR3 DNA reads as TGTGCCAGCAGTATGGGACAGACCTTCAAAAACATTCAGTACTTC. Translating it yields CASSMGQTFKNIQYF.

This chain connects TRBV1 to TRBJ1-5; the D call of TRBD1 is as the table states it, not checked on the DNA. TRBV1 is tagged as a pseudogene. The CDR3 runs 18 residues. The CDR3 DNA sequence: TGCACCAGCAGCCAAGATGGGGGTAAGGGGTATAGCAATCAGCCCCAGCATTTT. Its translation is CTSSQDGGKGYSNQPQHF.

This clonotype was recorded a few times. The J gene is TRBJ2-1, the V gene TRBV24-1; the match to TRBD1 covers 8 bases. This CDR3 contains 16 residues. V was clipped by 2 bases and J by 3 bases; unmatched bases: 5. Germline lookup yields CDR1 KGHDR and CDR2 SFDVKD. Written as DNA, the CDR3 is TGTGCCACCAGTGATTCGGACAGGGCGGGCTACAATGAGCAGTTCTTC. This encodes CATSDSDRAGYNEQFF.

V usage is TRBV9 and J usage is TRBJ1-6; D call uncertain. Looked up from germline, CDR1 is SGDLS and CDR2 is YYNGEE. Trimming stripped 0 bases from V and 0 bases from J, with 7 bases between. This CDR3 has 16 amino acids. CDR3 region: CASSVEWSSYNSPLHF. Written as DNA, the CDR3 is TGTGCCAGCAGCGTAGAGTGGAGCTCCTATAATTCACCCCTCCACTTT.

This clonotype was observed at least ten times. This chain links TRBV5-1 with TRBJ2-7; no clear D. The CDR3 runs 12 residues. CDR1 and CDR2 (germline): SGHRS, YFSETQ. Trimming took off 2 bases at V and 6 bases at J, with 9 bases between the two ends. The CDR3 DNA follows: TGCGCCAGCAGCTTTATCGGTGGCGAGCAGTACGTC. This translates into CASSFIGGEQYV.

This chain joins TRBV5-1 and TRBJ2-7, with D hard to call. Per the germline V gene, CDR1 is SGHRS and CDR2 is YFSETQ. V dropped 1 base and J dropped 6 bases, with 11 bases sitting between them. The CDR3 loop spans 13 amino acids. The CDR3 sequence: CASSLRLRREQYV. The DNA for the CDR3 is TGCGCCAGCAGCTTGAGATTGAGACGCGAGCAGTACGTC.

This clonotype occurred many times. The chain uses TRBV5-6 and TRBJ1-1; D is unclear. Germline V CDR1 and CDR2: SGHDT, YYEEEE. There are 12 residues in the CDR3. Trimming stripped 4 bases from V and 8 bases from J, with 12 bases between. CDR3 bases: TGTGCCAGCAGCCCCCGGGGAGGAGAAGCTTTCTTT. Its protein is CASSPRGGEAFF. The variable domain in full, completed from reference TRBV5-6 and TRBJ1-1, reads DAGVTQSPTHLIKTRGQQVTLRCSPKSGHDTVSWYQQALGQGPQFIFQYYEEEERQRGNFPDRFSGHQFPNYSSELNVNALLLGDSALYLCASSPRGGEAFFGQGTRLTVV.

This clonotype was counted only a few times. V is TRBV4-3 and J is TRBJ1-1, with D unclear. Trimming took 0 bases from V and 1 from J, leaving 9 bases between them. The CDR3 runs 15 residues. Germline-derived CDR1 and CDR2 are LGHNA and YSLEER. CDR3 in DNA: TGCGCCAGCAGCCAAGATCCGGGCGCGAACACTGAAGCTTTCTTT. This encodes CASSQDPGANTEAFF.

The J gene is TRBJ1-2, the V gene TRBV5-1, with D hard to call. Germline-derived CDR1 and CDR2 are SGHRS and YFSETQ. V dropped 5 bases and J dropped 5 bases, with 13 bases sitting between them. The length of the CDR3 is 13 residues. CDR3 DNA sequence: TGCGCCAGCAGTTATGGTACAATATATGGCTACACCTTC. Amino acids: CASSYGTIYGYTF.

The V and J genes are TRBV7-9 and TRBJ2-1, with 11 nucleotides matching TRBD1. CDR1 and CDR2 from the germline V gene are SEHNR and FQNEAQ (reference sequence). This CDR3 has 15 residues. V lost 4 bases to trimming and J lost 10 bases; unmatched junction nucleotides: 9. CDR3 region: CASSSRDRGADEQFF. CDR3 nucleotides: TGTGCCAGCAGCTCCCGGGACAGGGGGGCGGACGAGCAGTTCTTC.

The chain carries TRBV9 and TRBJ1-2; D is ambiguous. This CDR3 contains 15 residues. Per germline, CDR1 SGDLS and CDR2 YYNGEE. Trimming removed 4 bases from V and 3 bases from J, with 16 bases in between. The CDR3 sequence is CASSPLWQFDYGYTF. The CDR3 nucleotides read TGTGCCAGCAGCCCCCTCTGGCAGTTCGACTATGGCTACACCTTC.

This clonotype has ten or more counts. This sequence joins TRBV29-1 and TRBJ2-2, with 7 bases fitting TRBD1. Germline assignment: CDR1 SQVTM and CDR2 ANQGSEA. V lost 5 bases and J lost 0; bases outside the gene matches: 3. The CDR3 consists of 14 residues. The CDR3 reads CSVSQGANTGELFF. In DNA form, the CDR3 reads TGCAGCGTTTCTCAGGGGGCGAACACCGGGGAGCTGTTTTTT.

This clonotype was observed many times. The chain joins TRBV12-3 or TRBV12-4 to TRBJ2-3; D is unresolved. V was shortened by 8 bases and J by 1 base, with 10 bases between the two germline ends. The CDR3 length is 13 residues. The CDR3 region is CASQRSRTDTQYF. The DNA for the CDR3 is TGTGCCAGCCAAAGGTCCCGCACAGATACGCAGTATTTT.

The chain employs TRBV5-1 and TRBJ2-3, with 13 bases that match TRBD2. CDR3 length equals 17 residues. V trimming: 2 bases; J trimming: 2 bases; junction bases outside the gene matches: 5. Germline V gives CDR1 SGHRS, CDR2 YFSETQ. As DNA, the CDR3 is TGCGCCAGCAGCTTAGGACTAGCGGGGGTTTACACAGATACGCAGTATTTT. Its protein product is CASSLGLAGVYTDTQYF.

This clonotype was detected only a few times. J is TRBJ1-1 and V is TRBV4-3; TRBD1 aligns across 7 bases. There are 16 residues in the CDR3. Trimming cost V 6 bases and J 1 base; bases outside gene matches: 11. Germline values: CDR1 LGHNA, CDR2 YSLEER. DNA for the CDR3: TGCGCCAGCAGTCCATACACCGGGACAGAGAACACTGAAGCTTTCTTT. It codes for CASSPYTGTENTEAFF.

This chain connects TRBV12-3 or TRBV12-4 to TRBJ2-7; 10 nucleotides line up with TRBD1. The CDR3 extends over 14 amino acids. The V and J ends lost 5 bases and 3 bases, in that order; junction bases with no gene match: 4. The CDR3 region is CASSNRDRGYEQYF. The DNA of the CDR3 is TGTGCCAGCAGTAACCGGGACAGGGGCTACGAGCAGTACTTC.